The 20 T cell receptor beta chains reported below all come from one sample, sequenced in a study of blood T cell repertoires in COVID-19. TCRdb's copy holds only in-frame clones and misses some; the assay was immunoSEQ multiplex PCR. The sample lists fewer than 350,000 clones, 70% to 90% occurring once. The sample consisted of PBMCs or T cells enriched from blood (not recorded which). These receptors were obtained from a woman aged 40 to 50 with acute COVID-19.

This sequence joins TRBV18 and TRBJ2-4; 9 nucleotides align to TRBD1. This CDR3 is 16 amino acids long. Germline V gene lookup returns CDR1 KGHSH and CDR2 LQKENI. Unmatched junction bases numbered 4, after V lost 2 bases and J lost 2 bases. CDR3: CASSPTQGAPKNIQYF. The CDR3 DNA reads TGTGCCAGCTCACCAACACAGGGGGCTCCCAAAAACATTCAGTACTTC.

V usage is TRBV11-2 and J usage is TRBJ1-2; a possible D gene is TRBD1 (6 bases). Trimming stripped 0 bases from V and 3 bases from J, with 14 bases between. The CDR3 runs to 16 residues. Germline lookup yields CDR1 SGHAT and CDR2 FQNNGV. The CDR3 DNA reads as TGTGCCAGCAGCTTAGACAGGCTAAGGGGGTACTATGGCTACACCTTC. It encodes CASSLDRLRGYYGYTF.

The chain is built from TRBV18 and TRBJ1-1, with D possibly TRBD1 on 5 matching bases. V dropped 3 bases and J dropped 1 base, with 12 bases sitting between them. This CDR3 is built from 15 residues. CDR1 and CDR2 from the germline V gene are KGHSH and LQKENI. CDR3 DNA: TGTGCCAGCTCACCCCGGGGGAACCCGAACACTGAAGCTTTCTTT. Protein sequence: CASSPRGNPNTEAFF.

On this clone itself: The same CDR3 is also encoded by other DNA sequences in this sample. The chain employs TRBV7-2 and TRBJ2-2; TRBD2 matches at 7 bases. The germline V gene has CDR1 SGHTA and CDR2 FQGNSA. V lost 5 bases, J lost 2 bases, and 5 bases stayed unmatched. CDR3 length: 15 residues. CDR3 sequence (DNA): TGTGCCAGCAGCCCTTCGGGGGGTAACACCGGGGAGCTGTTTTTT. Translation gives CASSPSGGNTGELFF.

There are a few counts of this clone. V is TRBV29-1 and J is TRBJ1-5, with TRBD1 identical over 7 bases. Germline V CDR1 and CDR2: SQVTM, ANQGSEA. V dropped 6 bases and J dropped 6; count of bases not matched to a gene: 8. This CDR3 is 13 amino acids long. CDR3 coding DNA: TGCAGCGTCCTCGACAGGGTGGGTCAGCCCCAGCATTTT. Encoded protein: CSVLDRVGQPQHF.

The chain's CDR3 is CASSQGQGARTGELFF. CDR3 DNA sequence: TGTGCCAGCAGCCAGGGACAGGGGGCGCGCACCGGGGAGCTGTTTTTT. The chain carries TRBV4-2 and TRBJ2-2, with 12 positions matching TRBD1. CDR3 length equals 16 residues. With V trimmed by 3 bases and J by 4 bases, 3 bases remained unmatched. Germline V lookup: CDR1 LGHNA, CDR2 YNFKEQ.

V and J are TRBV28 and TRBJ1-4, with 10 bases matching TRBD1. The CDR3 totals 16 residues. Germline values: CDR1 MDHEN, CDR2 SYDVKM. J lost 7 bases, V lost 4 bases, and 9 bases had no gene match. In DNA form, the CDR3 reads TGTGCCAGCAGTTCCGGGACAGGGGTTTATGGTGAAAAACTGTTTTTT. Protein product: CASSSGTGVYGEKLFF.

This clone has a single count. The gene calls are TRBV18 and TRBJ1-2, with TRBD1 matching over 11 bases. The CDR3 contains 18 residues. Germline V CDR1 and CDR2: KGHSH, LQKENI. V lost 3 bases, J lost 4 bases, and 13 bases stayed unmatched. As DNA, the CDR3 is TGTGCCAGCTCACCCAACGTGGGGACAGGGGGAATTCTCTATGGCTACACCTTC. Translation: CASSPNVGTGGILYGYTF.

This clone occurred once. The chain employs TRBV24-1 and TRBJ2-1, with 9 bases fitting TRBD1. The CDR3 totals 16 residues. Per the germline V gene, CDR1 is KGHDR and CDR2 is SFDVKD. The J segment lost 9 bases and the V segment lost 4 bases, leaving 12 bases of the junction unmatched. CDR3 loop: CATSDAGQGWSGEQFF. The CDR3 DNA reads TGTGCCACCAGTGACGCCGGACAGGGGTGGTCGGGTGAGCAGTTCTTC.

The rearrangement joins TRBV5-4 to TRBJ2-1; maybe TRBD1 (5 bases). The CDR3 is made up of 14 amino acids. V shed 4 bases and J shed 3 bases, with 11 bases lying between them. Germline lookup yields CDR1 SGHNT and CDR2 YYREEE (reference sequence). CDR3 bases: TGTGCCAGCAGCACCCTGACAGACTACAATGAGCAGTTCTTC. It encodes CASSTLTDYNEQFF.

The rearrangement uses TRBV6-6 and TRBJ1-2, with TRBD1 matching 7 bases. Germline assignment: CDR1 MNHNY and CDR2 SVGAGI (reference sequence). The length of the CDR3 is 14 residues. V shed 5 bases, J shed 8 bases, and the junction held 11 bases outside the gene matches. The CDR3 sequence is CASSAETGAGGYTF. As DNA, the CDR3 is TGTGCCAGCAGTGCTGAAACAGGGGCTGGCGGCTACACCTTC.

CDR3 region: CASSSTYRVWDNQPQHF. The CDR3 DNA reads TGTGCCAGCAGCTCAACGTACAGGGTCTGGGACAATCAGCCCCAGCATTTT. V and J are TRBV27 and TRBJ1-5, with TRBD1 as a possible D gene (6 bases). CDR3 size: 17 residues. V shed 6 bases and J shed 3 bases, with 21 bases lying between them. Germline V gene lookup returns CDR1 MNHEY and CDR2 SMNVEV (reference sequence).

The rearrangement links TRBV6-5 to TRBJ2-7; no definite D call. The V gene's germline CDR1 is MNHEY and CDR2 SVGAGI. CDR3 length equals 13 residues. V was trimmed by 2 bases and J by 3 bases, leaving 8 bases between them. CDR3 DNA sequence: TGTGCCAGCAGTTACCGGTCAGGCTACGAGCAGTACTTC. The encoded protein is CASSYRSGYEQYF.

The rearrangement joins TRBV7-2 to TRBJ2-5, with a tentative D call TRBD2 (7 bases). V was pared by 1 base and J by 1 base, with 19 bases between. Germline CDR1 and CDR2: SGHTA and FQGNSA. This CDR3 contains 18 residues. The CDR3 bases are TGTGCCAGCAGCTTAGTCCTGAGGGGGGGACCGTCCCAAGAGACCCAGTACTTC. This encodes CASSLVLRGGPSQETQYF.

The CDR3 here is CASSPRTVAYGYTF. CDR3 DNA sequence: TGTGCCAGCAGCCCGAGGACTGTAGCATATGGCTACACCTTC. The rearrangement joins TRBV7-2 to TRBJ1-2; D not resolved. This CDR3 region has 14 residues. In germline, CDR1 is SGHTA, CDR2 FQGNSA. Trimming removed 5 bases at V and 5 bases at J, with 15 bases between.

The chain is built from TRBV27 and TRBJ1-4, with D possibly matching TRBD1 (5 bases). Germline V gene data show CDR1 as MNHEY and CDR2 as SMNVEV (reference sequence). This CDR3 comprises 15 residues. The ends were cut back, 5 bases at V and 8 bases at J, with 18 bases in the middle. Here the CDR3 DNA reads TGTGCCAGCAGTCCAGGGTGGCAGGGCGGCGAAAAACTGTTTTTT. Translating gives CASSPGWQGGEKLFF.

The chain is built from TRBV9 and TRBJ2-7; 7 bases map to TRBD2. Germline loops: CDR1 SGDLS, CDR2 YYNGEE. CDR3 size: 15 residues. V lost 4 bases, J lost 5 bases, and 12 bases stayed unmatched. The DNA for the CDR3 is TGTGCCAGCAGCTCTCCGGGACGGGAGGTCCACGAGCAGTACTTC. This sequence encodes CASSSPGREVHEQYF.

This clone has at least ten counts. The gene calls are TRBV2 and TRBJ1-1, with D perhaps matching TRBD1 (5 bases). Trimming cost V 4 bases and J 0 bases, with 9 bases left between them. CDR1 and CDR2 (germline): SNHLY, FYNNEI. This CDR3 comprises 14 residues. The CDR3 is CASSAGGMNTEAFF. In DNA, the CDR3 is TGTGCCAGCAGTGCGGGGGGGATGAACACTGAAGCTTTCTTT. Together with reference TRBV2 and TRBJ1-1, the CDR3 gives the full variable domain: EPEVTQTPSHQVTQMGQEVILRCVPISNHLYFYWYRQILGQKVEFLVSFYNNEISEKSEIFDDQFSVERPDGSNFTLKIRSTKLEDSAMYFCASSAGGMNTEAFFGQGTRLTVV.

This chain uses TRBV29-1 with TRBJ2-4; D perhaps matches TRBD1 (6 bases). CDR3 length: 14 amino acids. Germline CDR1 reads SQVTM; CDR2 reads ANQGSEA. Trimming shortened V by 7 bases and J by 3 bases, and 16 bases separated the two germline ends. This CDR3 is CSAEVGGGKNIQYF. The CDR3 region has the DNA TGCAGCGCCGAGGTTGGGGGCGGCAAAAACATTCAGTACTTC. Supplemented by reference TRBV29-1 and TRBJ2-4, the full variable domain reads SAVISQKPSRDICQRGTSLTIQCQVDSQVTMMFWYRQQPGQSLTLIATANQGSEATYESGFVIDKFPISRPNLTFSTLTVSNMSPEDSSIYLCSAEVGGGKNIQYFGAGTRLSVL.

This clone was recorded once. The chain has TRBV5-6 and TRBJ2-3, with D possibly TRBD2 on 6 matching bases. The V end was cut by 1 base, the J end by 2 bases, with 8 bases between. Germline V gene data show CDR1 as SGHDT and CDR2 as YYEEEE. The CDR3 runs 14 residues. CDR3 nucleotide sequence: TGTGCCAGCAGCTTGCGGGGGACCACAGATACGCAGTATTTT. It encodes CASSLRGTTDTQYF.